This T cell receptor (beta chain) was captured by sequencing in a study of blood T cell repertoires in COVID-19. Study in general: PBMCs, B-cell-depleted T cells, or T cells were the source of the cDNA or gDNA that made up the material.

Per the germline V gene, CDR1 is LNHDA and CDR2 is SQIVND (reference sequence). The CDR3 length is 13 residues. Trimming cost V 4 bases and J 7 bases, with 13 bases left between them. Sequencing used immunoSEQ multiplex PCR; TCRdb keeps in-frame clones, though not all of them. The data hold about 140,000 clones, with 75% to 80% observed a single time. The TCR originated in a woman aged 45-65 years who had recovered from COVID-19. The chain carries TRBV19 and TRBJ1-1; D not certain. Sequenced sample: PBMCs or T cells enriched from blood (not recorded which). CDR3 residues: CASSNTFRIEAFF. Written as DNA, the CDR3 is TGTGCCAGTAGTAACACCTTCAGGATTGAAGCTTTCTTT.